This T cell receptor (beta chain) is drawn from a study of T cell repertoires in cytomegalovirus infection. TCRdb reprocessed the reads via MiXCR and lists one record per CDR3 protein. The sample records about 920,000 distinct CDR3 sequences, 31% being singletons. The CDR3 consists of 15 residues. The V end lost 4 bases, the J end lost 3 bases, and 12 bases lay between the germline ends. CDR1 is SGHVS and CDR2 is FNYEAQ in the germline V gene. This clonotype was picked up many times. Its antigen is unidentified. This material consisted of cultured CD8+ T cells from PBMCs, taken from culture after CMV antigen stimulation. The receptor's source is a human donor in good health (CMV status not recorded). Some clones in this sample may be carry-over from other donors' samples. The chain is built from TRBV7-6 and TRBJ2-2; tentative D call: TRBD1 (5 bases). The CDR3, as DNA: TGTGCCAGCAGCTACCAGGGTGGTTACACCGGGGAGCTGTTTTTT. This sequence encodes CASSYQGGYTGELFF.